Given below is one TCR beta chain in context. What it binds is not known. The study, taken as a whole, reports: In terms of TCR gene usage, tumor memory CD4+ T cells clustered together with blood and lymph node memory CD4+ cells, as well as with lymph node naive CD4+ cells.

Semi-nested PCR with Nested Universal Primer A followed constant-region reverse priming of full-length variable regions. From the 5' RACE reads, TCRdb called clonotypes with MiXCR, one entry per CDR3 protein. The table has 7,500 to 9,000 distinct CDR3 sequences, 65% to 70% seen once. Purified naive CD4+ T cells were depleted of CD25+ Tregs. Input material: tumor-infiltrating naive CD4+ T cells sorted from the breast tumor. As to subset: naive CD4+ T cells, CD4+CD45RA+CD25-. The source is a female donor with breast cancer.

CDR3 region: CASSLVTKGASDHEQFF. For the CDR3, the DNA is TGTGCCAGCAGCTTAGTCACCAAGGGGGCGAGTGACCATGAGCAGTTCTTC. The V and J genes are TRBV7-6 and TRBJ2-1, with 7 bases identical to TRBD1. CDR3 length equals 17 residues. CDR1 is SGHVS, CDR2 FNYEAQ, per germline. V lost 1 base and J lost 8; bases outside the gene matches: 14.